What follows are 32 T cell receptor beta chains derived from one specimen sequenced in a study of OX40 agonist ivuxolimab in advanced cancers. Clones were read by immunoSEQ multiplex PCR, and TCRdb kept only the in-frame ones, dropping some. The table includes approximately 46,000 clones, over 60% detected once. Material: CD4+ or CD8+ T cells sorted from blood, obtained in a trial of the OX40 agonist ivuxolimab. All receptors come from an adult with an advanced solid tumor such as melanoma, head and neck, liver or kidney cancer.

This clone was detected a few times. The chain is built from TRBV18 and TRBJ1-1; 11 bases line up with TRBD1. V lost 1 base to trimming and J lost 6 bases; unmatched junction nucleotides: 1. CDR1 and CDR2 (germline): KGHSH, LQKENI. The CDR3 covers 14 residues. CDR3 nucleotides: TGTGCCAGCTCACCACAGGGACAGGGGGCTGAAGCTTTCTTT. Encoded protein: CASSPQGQGAEAFF.

This clone came up a few times. The chain couples TRBV4-2 to TRBJ1-3, with D unresolved. The CDR3 is 18 residues long. Germline V gives CDR1 LGHNA, CDR2 YNFKEQ. V was cut by 0 bases and J by 4 bases, with 19 bases left in between. The CDR3 DNA reads TGTGCCAGCAGCCAAGACCTCCCTTCGGGCGGCCTGGGAAACACCATATATTTT. Residues: CASSQDLPSGGLGNTIYF.

V and J are TRBV27 and TRBJ1-1; no reliable D call. V was shortened by 4 bases and J by 6 bases, with 15 bases between the two germline ends. The CDR3 runs to 14 residues. The germline CDR1 and CDR2 sequences are MNHEY and SMNVEV (reference sequence). The CDR3 reads CASSSPYQVPEAFF. Written as DNA, the CDR3 is TGTGCCAGCAGTTCACCCTATCAGGTCCCTGAAGCTTTCTTT.

This clone was observed a few times. The rearrangement joins TRBV9 to TRBJ1-1; D remains ambiguous. Germline CDR1 is SGDLS and CDR2 is YYNGEE. This CDR3 contains 14 residues. Trimming stripped 0 bases from V and 4 bases from J, with 10 bases between. CDR3 sequence (DNA): TGTGCCAGCAGCGTAGATGGACGAAGCACTGAAGCTTTCTTT. Translation gives CASSVDGRSTEAFF.

The J gene is TRBJ2-7, the V gene TRBV29-1, with TRBD1 matching over 8 bases. The V gene end was trimmed by 3 bases and the J gene end by 0 bases; junction bases not matched to a gene: 1. From germline, CDR1 is SQVTM and CDR2 ANQGSEA. The CDR3 is 13 residues long. Here the CDR3 DNA reads TGCAGCGTTGATGGACAGGGCTCCTACGAGCAGTACTTC. Protein sequence: CSVDGQGSYEQYF.

V is TRBV28 and J is TRBJ2-5, with 9 bases matching TRBD2. The CDR3 has 13 residues. V was clipped by 6 bases and J by 4 bases; unmatched bases: 3. The germline gives CDR1 MDHEN, CDR2 SYDVKM. DNA for the CDR3: TGTGCCAGCAGCTATAGCGGGAGAGAGACCCAGTACTTC. Protein product: CASSYSGRETQYF.

The V and J genes are TRBV9 and TRBJ1-5; maybe TRBD1 (5 bases). The germline V and J ends were trimmed by 0 bases and 3 bases, with 10 bases remaining between them. The V gene's germline CDR1 is SGDLS and CDR2 YYNGEE. This CDR3 comprises 15 residues. CDR3 sequence: CASSVDPTDNQPQHF. The CDR3, as DNA: TGTGCCAGCAGCGTAGACCCGACAGACAATCAGCCCCAGCATTTT.

The chain couples TRBV2 to TRBJ2-1; 8 bases are shared with TRBD1. Trimming took 6 bases from V and 7 from J; bases not matched to a gene: 5. The CDR3 is made up of 13 amino acids. Germline loops: CDR1 SNHLY, CDR2 FYNNEI. CDR3 residues: CASRPTGANEQFF. As DNA, the CDR3 is TGTGCCAGCAGACCGACAGGGGCGAATGAGCAGTTCTTC.

The count of this clone is one. The sample carries other DNA sequences with the same CDR3. This chain uses TRBV5-1 with TRBJ2-1; D is possibly TRBD1 (6 bases). Germline CDR1 is SGHRS and CDR2 is YFSETQ. The CDR3 extends over 14 amino acids. V shed 0 bases and J shed 5 bases, with 9 bases lying between them. CDR3 sequence reads: CASSLGQGNNEQFF. In DNA form, the CDR3 reads TGCGCCAGCAGCTTGGGCCAGGGGAACAATGAGCAGTTCTTC.

This clone was detected only a few times. J is TRBJ2-7 and V is TRBV5-1; 7 bases agree with TRBD1. This CDR3 has 14 amino acids. CDR1 SGHRS and CDR2 YFSETQ come from the germline V gene. V dropped 5 bases and J dropped 6; count of bases not matched to a gene: 11. The CDR3 sequence: CASSPRDRVLEQYF. The CDR3 DNA reads as TGCGCCAGCAGTCCTCGTGACAGGGTCCTCGAGCAGTACTTC.

The V and J genes are TRBV27 and TRBJ2-4; perhaps TRBD2 as D (6 bases). CDR1 is MNHEY and CDR2 is SMNVEV in the germline V gene (reference sequence). The CDR3 runs to 13 residues. The germline V and J ends were trimmed by 3 bases and 9 bases, with 12 bases remaining between them. This CDR3 reads CASSLEGFGIQYF. The CDR3, as DNA: TGTGCCAGCAGTTTGGAGGGGTTCGGCATTCAGTACTTC.

The J gene is TRBJ2-5, the V gene TRBV28, with 7 bases lining up with TRBD2. V trimming: 7 bases; J trimming: 4 bases; junction bases outside the gene matches: 6. Germline V gene data show CDR1 as MDHEN and CDR2 as SYDVKM. This CDR3 has 13 amino acids. The chain's CDR3 is CASTWGGRETQYF. The CDR3 nucleotides are TGTGCCAGCACTTGGGGGGGGAGAGAGACCCAGTACTTC.

CDR3 residues: CASNRGQGIGDTQYF. The CDR3 DNA is TGTGCCAGCAATCGGGGACAGGGGATCGGAGATACGCAGTATTTT. The chain recombines TRBV2 with TRBJ2-3; 10 bases match TRBD1. Germline trimming cut 7 bases from V and 5 bases from J; bases unmatched to any gene: 9. The CDR3 length is 15 residues. The germline gives CDR1 SNHLY, CDR2 FYNNEI.

The chain is built from TRBV7-9 and TRBJ2-7; 10 nucleotides line up with TRBD2. The germline CDR1 and CDR2 sequences are SEHNR and FQNEAQ (reference sequence). J was trimmed by 6 bases and V by 3 bases; bases with no gene match: 2. The CDR3 is 13 residues long. CDR3 DNA sequence: TGTGCCAGCAGCTTCCTAGCGGGAGTCGAGCAGTACTTC. This encodes CASSFLAGVEQYF.

The chain joins TRBV7-2 to TRBJ1-3; D may be TRBD1 (6 bases). This CDR3 comprises 13 residues. Looked up from germline, CDR1 is SGHTA and CDR2 is FQGNSA. Trimming cost V 4 bases and J 9 bases, with 13 bases left between them. The CDR3 reads CASSSLGAATIYF. CDR3 sequence (DNA): TGTGCCAGCAGCTCCTTGGGGGCAGCCACCATATATTTT.

The chain is built from TRBV4-1 and TRBJ1-4; D might be TRBD1 (5 bases). In germline, CDR1 is MGHRA, CDR2 YSYEKL. Trimming took off 0 bases at V and 2 bases at J, with 22 bases between the two ends. This CDR3 has 20 amino acids. Here the CDR3 reads CASSQDLFLVDGATNEKLFF. In nucleotides, the CDR3 is TGCGCCAGCAGCCAAGATCTCTTTCTGGTGGATGGGGCGACTAATGAAAAACTGTTTTTT.

The gene calls are TRBV11-2 and TRBJ2-1; 7 positions agree with TRBD1. Trimming removed 3 bases from V and 0 bases from J; junction bases left unmatched: 2. The CDR3 length is 15 residues. Germline V gene sequence: CDR1 SGHAT, CDR2 FQNNGV. The CDR3 DNA sequence: TGTGCCAGCAGCTTCCGGGACAGCTCCTACAATGAGCAGTTCTTC. Translated: CASSFRDSSYNEQFF.

The V gene is TRBV29-1, the J gene TRBJ2-5, with D maybe TRBD1 (5 bases). Trimming stripped 4 bases from V and 8 bases from J, with 14 bases between. This CDR3 has 12 amino acids. The germline gives CDR1 SQVTM, CDR2 ANQGSEA. CDR3 in amino acids: CSVAREQGTQYF. Here the CDR3 DNA reads TGCAGCGTTGCCAGGGAACAAGGTACCCAGTACTTC.

The gene calls are TRBV19 and TRBJ2-7; D perhaps matches TRBD1 (5 bases). The CDR3 covers 14 residues. Between the trimmed V and J ends, which lost 8 bases and 1 base, there was a span of 15 bases. CDR1 is LNHDA, CDR2 SQIVND, per germline (reference sequence). The CDR3 protein is CASSGKIESYEQYF. The DNA for the CDR3 is TGTGCCAGTTCAGGGAAGATCGAATCCTACGAGCAGTACTTC.

Here the CDR3 reads CASSFQGAGPRELFF. The CDR3 region has the DNA TGTGCCAGCAGCTTCCAGGGGGCTGGCCCCAGGGAGCTGTTTTTT. The chain is built from TRBV6-5 and TRBJ2-2, with 8 bases matching TRBD1. This CDR3 region has 15 residues. V lost 6 bases and J lost 9; bases outside the gene matches: 12. Germline CDR1 and CDR2: MNHEY and SVGAGI.

This clone was observed a few times. The CDR3 sequence: CASSPLGSSTTNEKLFF. The CDR3 DNA reads TGTGCCAGCAGCCCCCTAGGCAGCAGCACAACTAATGAAAAACTGTTTTTT. The chain combines TRBV4-2 with TRBJ1-4; no clear D. Germline assignment: CDR1 LGHNA and CDR2 YNFKEQ. This CDR3 is 17 amino acids long. Trimming took 4 bases from V and 0 from J, leaving 15 bases between them.

This clone occurred once. The CDR3 DNA follows: TGTGCCAGCAGCTCTCTGGACAGGAACAAGGGGACCGGGGAGCTGTTTTTT. It translates to CASSSLDRNKGTGELFF. The genes are TRBV11-3 and TRBJ2-2; 7 bases map to TRBD1. From germline, CDR1 is SGHNT and CDR2 YENEEA. J was trimmed by 5 bases and V by 4 bases; bases with no gene match: 13. CDR3 length equals 17 residues.

The genes are TRBV6-6 and TRBJ2-7, with D possibly being TRBD2 (6 bases). The CDR3 runs 15 residues. V shed 3 bases and J shed 4 bases, with 16 bases lying between them. CDR1 MNHNY and CDR2 SVGAGI come from the germline V gene (reference sequence). The CDR3 bases are TGTGCCAGCAGTTATCCACTAGCTAAAAGTTACGAGCAGTACTTC. This translates into CASSYPLAKSYEQYF.

This chain joins TRBV2 and TRBJ1-2; a possible D gene is TRBD1 (5 bases). There are 15 residues in the CDR3. V gave up 6 bases and J gave up 6 bases, with 20 bases separating them. Germline loops: CDR1 SNHLY, CDR2 FYNNEI. For the CDR3, the DNA is TGTGCCAGCAGCGAACAAGGGAGGGGTTGGGATGGCTACACCTTC. Its protein is CASSEQGRGWDGYTF.

The chain couples TRBV10-3 to TRBJ2-3; a possible D gene is TRBD1 (6 bases). V was shortened by 0 bases and J by 7 bases, with 11 bases between the two germline ends. The germline CDR1 and CDR2 sequences are ENHRY and SYGVKD. The CDR3 spans 14 residues. DNA for the CDR3: TGTGCCATCAGTGAGTCAGGACAGAGTAATACGCAGTATTTT. This gives the protein CAISESGQSNTQYF.

This clone showed up just once. The chain combines TRBV29-1 with TRBJ2-7; the D is unclear. Germline values: CDR1 SQVTM, CDR2 ANQGSEA. The CDR3 is made up of 12 amino acids. The CDR3 loop is CSAHWISYEQYF. The CDR3 DNA follows: TGCAGTGCCCACTGGATCTCCTACGAGCAGTACTTC.

V usage is TRBV2 and J usage is TRBJ2-7; D remains ambiguous. Trimming shortened V by 6 bases and J by 2 bases, and 8 bases separated the two germline ends. The CDR3 sequence is 12 residues long. CDR1 and CDR2 from the germline V gene are SNHLY and FYNNEI. Here the CDR3 DNA reads TGTGCCAGCAGCCGAGCGACCTACGAGCAGTACTTC. It encodes CASSRATYEQYF. The full variable domain, with the rest looked up from reference TRBV2 and TRBJ2-7, is EPEVTQTPSHQVTQMGQEVILRCVPISNHLYFYWYRQILGQKVEFLVSFYNNEISEKSEIFDDQFSVERPDGSNFTLKIRSTKLEDSAMYFCASSRATYEQYFGPGTRLTVT.

CDR3 in DNA: TGTGCCAGCATTAGGGACAGGGGGCGCGGTGGCTACACCTTC. The encoded protein is CASIRDRGRGGYTF. The V call is TRBV6-1, the J call TRBJ1-2; TRBD1 matches at 12 bases. V lost 7 bases and J lost 7; bases outside the gene matches: 7. Germline loops: CDR1 MNHNS, CDR2 SASEGT. The CDR3 is made up of 14 amino acids.

The rearrangement joins TRBV5-1 to TRBJ1-2; 9 bases agree with TRBD1. Germline-derived CDR1 and CDR2 are SGHRS and YFSETQ. J lost 4 bases, V lost 0 bases, and 1 base had no gene match. The CDR3 is 14 amino acids. The CDR3 loop reads CASSLGQGVYGYTF. The CDR3 DNA reads as TGCGCCAGCAGCTTGGGACAGGGGGTCTATGGCTACACCTTC.

The rearrangement joins TRBV7-3 to TRBJ1-1, with 8 bases identical to TRBD1. The CDR3 extends over 14 amino acids. Trimming at V came to 2 bases and at J to 1 base, leaving 0 bases not matched to a gene. Germline-derived CDR1 and CDR2 are SGHTA and FQGTGA. For the CDR3, the DNA is TGTGCCAGCAGCTTAGACAGGGGGAACACTGAAGCTTTCTTT. Encoded protein: CASSLDRGNTEAFF.

The J gene is TRBJ2-7, the V gene TRBV5-8; 10 bases are shared with TRBD1. Per germline, CDR1 SGHTS and CDR2 YDEGEE. V trimming: 4 bases; J trimming: 3 bases; junction bases outside the gene matches: 4. The length of the CDR3 is 14 residues. CDR3 in DNA: TGTGCCAGCAGCAAGGGACAGGGGCGCTACGAGCAGTACTTC. It specifies CASSKGQGRYEQYF.

The CDR3 DNA reads as TGTGCCAGCGGATGGAACTATGGCTACACCTTC. Residues: CASGWNYGYTF. The V gene is TRBV28, the J gene TRBJ1-2; D ambiguous. Looked up from germline, CDR1 is MDHEN and CDR2 is SYDVKM. V dropped 8 bases and J dropped 2 bases, with 6 bases sitting between them. CDR3 length: 11 amino acids.